This entry features one T cell receptor (beta chain) sequence. The sample belongs to a study of blood T cell repertoires in COVID-19. As for the study in general: The United States, Italy and Spain supplied acute and convalescent COVID-19 samples. Sources were T cells, B-cell-depleted T cells, or PBMCs; the material itself was cDNA or gDNA.

The V gene lost 1 base and the J gene lost 3 bases, with 10 bases spanning the gap. The CDR3 runs 14 residues. In germline, CDR1 is MGHRA, CDR2 YSYEKL. Original analysis: Estimation of nucleated cell counts was performed using reference gene primer amplification. Libraries were prepared by immunoSEQ multiplex PCR; TCRdb keeps only in-frame clonotypes and omits some of them. D and trimming come from the DNA, and the V and J calls and clone size come from that table. Among about 88,000 clones listed, around 86% were seen once. The chain recombines TRBV4-1 with TRBJ2-7, with D uncertain. This clonotype originated in a human donor in a cohort sampled during active COVID-19. Sequenced input: peripheral blood. The CDR3, as DNA: TGCGCCAGCAGCCAAGGGGCCAATTTCTACGAGCAGTACTTC. It codes for CASSQGANFYEQYF.